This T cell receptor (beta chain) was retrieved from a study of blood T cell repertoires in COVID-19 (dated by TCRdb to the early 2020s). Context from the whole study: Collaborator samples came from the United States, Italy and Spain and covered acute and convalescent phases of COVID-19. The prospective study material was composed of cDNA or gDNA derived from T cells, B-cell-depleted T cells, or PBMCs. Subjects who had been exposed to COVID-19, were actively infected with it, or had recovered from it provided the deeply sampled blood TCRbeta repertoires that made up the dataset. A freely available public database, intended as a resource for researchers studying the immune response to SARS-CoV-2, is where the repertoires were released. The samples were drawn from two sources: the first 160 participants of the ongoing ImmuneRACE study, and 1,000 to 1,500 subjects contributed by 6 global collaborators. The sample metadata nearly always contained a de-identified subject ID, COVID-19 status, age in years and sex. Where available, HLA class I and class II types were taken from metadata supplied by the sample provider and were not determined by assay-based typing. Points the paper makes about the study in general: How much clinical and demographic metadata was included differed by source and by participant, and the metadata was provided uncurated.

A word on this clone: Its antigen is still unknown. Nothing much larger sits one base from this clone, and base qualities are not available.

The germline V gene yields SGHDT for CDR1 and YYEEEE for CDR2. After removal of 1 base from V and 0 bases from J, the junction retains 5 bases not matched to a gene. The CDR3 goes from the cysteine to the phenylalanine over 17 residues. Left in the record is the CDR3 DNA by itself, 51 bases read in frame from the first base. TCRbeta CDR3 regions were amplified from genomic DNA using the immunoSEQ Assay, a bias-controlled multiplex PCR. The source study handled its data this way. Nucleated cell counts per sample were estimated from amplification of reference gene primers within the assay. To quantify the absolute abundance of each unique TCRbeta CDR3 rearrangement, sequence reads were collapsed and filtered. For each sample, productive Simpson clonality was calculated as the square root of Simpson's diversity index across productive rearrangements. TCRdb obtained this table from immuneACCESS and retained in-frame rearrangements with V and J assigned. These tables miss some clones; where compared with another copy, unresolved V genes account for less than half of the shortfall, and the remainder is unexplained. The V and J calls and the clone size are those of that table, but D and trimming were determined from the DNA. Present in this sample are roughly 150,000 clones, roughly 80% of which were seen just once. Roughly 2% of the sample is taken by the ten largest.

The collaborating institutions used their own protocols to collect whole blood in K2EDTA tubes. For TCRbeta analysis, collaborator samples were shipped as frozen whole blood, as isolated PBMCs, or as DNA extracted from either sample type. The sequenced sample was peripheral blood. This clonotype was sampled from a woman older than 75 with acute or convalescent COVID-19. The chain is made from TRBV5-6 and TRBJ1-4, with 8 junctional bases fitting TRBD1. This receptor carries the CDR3 CASSLRQGTSTNEKLFF. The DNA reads TGTGCCAGCAGCTTGCGACAGGGGACTTCAACTAATGAAAAACTGTTTTTT.